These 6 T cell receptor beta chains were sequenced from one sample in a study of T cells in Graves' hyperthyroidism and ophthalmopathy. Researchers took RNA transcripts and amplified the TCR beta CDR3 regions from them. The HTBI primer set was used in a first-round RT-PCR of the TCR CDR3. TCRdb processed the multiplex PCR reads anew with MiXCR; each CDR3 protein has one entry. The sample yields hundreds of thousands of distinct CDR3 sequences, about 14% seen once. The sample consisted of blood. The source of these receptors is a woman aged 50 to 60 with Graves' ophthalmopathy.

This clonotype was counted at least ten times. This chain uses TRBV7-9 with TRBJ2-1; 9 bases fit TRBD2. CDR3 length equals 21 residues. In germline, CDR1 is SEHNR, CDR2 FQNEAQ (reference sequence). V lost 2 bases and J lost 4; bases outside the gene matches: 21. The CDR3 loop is CASSLLALGGREGPKYNEQFF. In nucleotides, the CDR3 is TGTGCCAGCAGCTTACTCGCGTTGGGCGGGAGGGAAGGTCCGAAATACAATGAGCAGTTCTTC.

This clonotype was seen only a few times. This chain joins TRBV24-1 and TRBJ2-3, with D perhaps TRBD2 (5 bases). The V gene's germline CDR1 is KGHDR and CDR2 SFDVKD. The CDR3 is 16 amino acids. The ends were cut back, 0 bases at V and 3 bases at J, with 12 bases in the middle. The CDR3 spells CATSDLMSGTTDTQYF. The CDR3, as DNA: TGTGCCACCAGTGATTTGATGTCGGGAACGACAGATACGCAGTATTTT.

DNA for the CDR3: TGTGCCAGCAGCTCCATCGGCCAGAGAGATGGCTACACCTTC. The encoded protein is CASSSIGQRDGYTF. The rearrangement uses TRBV11-2 and TRBJ1-2; no firm D call. Germline V gene lookup returns CDR1 SGHAT and CDR2 FQNNGV. Trimming removed 4 bases from V and 6 bases from J, with 15 bases in between. The CDR3 consists of 14 residues.

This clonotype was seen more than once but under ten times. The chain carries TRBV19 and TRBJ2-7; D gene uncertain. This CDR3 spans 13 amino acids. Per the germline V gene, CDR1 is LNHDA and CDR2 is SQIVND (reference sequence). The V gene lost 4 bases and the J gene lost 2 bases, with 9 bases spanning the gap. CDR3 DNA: TGTGCCAGTAGTAAGCAAACAACCTACGAGCAGTACTTC. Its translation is CASSKQTTYEQYF.

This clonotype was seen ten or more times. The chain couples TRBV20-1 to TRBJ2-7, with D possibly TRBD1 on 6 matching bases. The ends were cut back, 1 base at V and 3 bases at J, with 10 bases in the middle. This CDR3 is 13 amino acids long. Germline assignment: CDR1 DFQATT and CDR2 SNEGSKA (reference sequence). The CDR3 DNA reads TGCAGTGCTAGAGGAATACAGGGCTACGAGCAGTACTTC. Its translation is CSARGIQGYEQYF.

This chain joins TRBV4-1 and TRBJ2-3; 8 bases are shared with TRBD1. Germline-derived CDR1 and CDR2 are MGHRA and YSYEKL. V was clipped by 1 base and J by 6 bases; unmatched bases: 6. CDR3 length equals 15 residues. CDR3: CASSQVDRVSDTQYF. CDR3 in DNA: TGCGCCAGCAGCCAAGTGGACAGGGTTTCCGATACGCAGTATTTT.